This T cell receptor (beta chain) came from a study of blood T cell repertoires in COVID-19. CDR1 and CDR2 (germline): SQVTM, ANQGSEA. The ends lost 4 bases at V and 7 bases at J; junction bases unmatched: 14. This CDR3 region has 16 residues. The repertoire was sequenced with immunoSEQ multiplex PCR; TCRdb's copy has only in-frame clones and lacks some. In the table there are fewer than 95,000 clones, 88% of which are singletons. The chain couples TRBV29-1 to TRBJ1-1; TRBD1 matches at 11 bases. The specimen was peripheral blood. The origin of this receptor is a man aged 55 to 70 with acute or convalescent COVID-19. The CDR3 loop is CSVAVGTGGTFIEAFF. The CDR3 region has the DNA TGCAGCGTTGCCGTCGGGACAGGGGGGACATTTATTGAAGCTTTCTTT.